This T cell receptor (beta chain) was recovered during a study of regulatory T cells in long-lasting Graves disease. This clonotype was seen more than once but under ten times. Noted time point: newly diagnosed GD, antithyroid drugs for less than 3 months. Preparation of the TCR library used RNA extracted from PBMCs. The authors built TCR beta libraries using iRepertoire HTBI primers and Arm-PCR of CDR3 regions. TCRdb recomputed calls from the multiplex PCR reads with MiXCR, one row per CDR3 protein. The sample shows about 620,000 distinct CDR3 sequences, about 16% of them seen only once. This CDR3 has 15 residues. Trimming cost V 1 base and J 6 bases, with 19 bases left between them. Per germline, CDR1 GTSNPN and CDR2 SVGIG (reference sequence). These same records also appear under a second study, on T cells in Graves' hyperthyroidism and ophthalmopathy.

The sample in question was peripheral blood mononuclear cells (PBMCs), obtained at new diagnosis, from a patient treated with antithyroid drugs. The chain is built from TRBV30 and TRBJ2-7; the D gene is possibly TRBD1 (6 bases). The origin of this receptor is a woman aged 25 to 39 with Graves disease. This CDR3 reads CAWSGRGQTRVEQYF. CDR3 nucleotides: TGTGCCTGGAGTGGCAGGGGCCAAACGAGGGTCGAGCAGTACTTC.